Listed below are T cell receptor beta chains from one sample, sequenced in a study of cytotoxic CD8 clonotypes in ibrutinib-treated CLL. Profiling relied on immunoSEQ multiplex PCR, and the TCRdb table lists in-frame clones only, not all of them. The table records some 50,000 clones, roughly three fifths of them present only once. Source: PBMCs, taken after 24 months of ibrutinib treatment. The receptors originated from a human donor with chronic lymphocytic leukemia. CDR3s include the opening cysteine and the closing phenylalanine or tryptophan. A D gene is named only where the DNA matches it firmly. The listing skips clone size in some rows; elsewhere it reads once, few, many or a size class.

j_call: TRBJ2-7; d_call: TRBD1; v_call: TRBV2; clone_size: once; cdr3_aa: CASSWGQAISYEQYF
j_call: TRBJ2-5; d_call: -; v_call: TRBV6-1; clone_size: -; cdr3_aa: CASSERPDGAQYF
j_call: TRBJ2-4; d_call: -; v_call: TRBV19; clone_size: -; cdr3_aa: CASRGRILDIQYF
j_call: TRBJ1-2; d_call: TRBD1; v_call: TRBV9; clone_size: few; cdr3_aa: CASSVSAGGFYGYTF
j_call: TRBJ1-5; d_call: -; v_call: TRBV19; clone_size: -; cdr3_aa: CASSRDGPSLPQHF
j_call: TRBJ1-3; d_call: -; v_call: TRBV15; clone_size: -; cdr3_aa: CATSRGRDRNTIYF
j_call: TRBJ2-5; d_call: -; v_call: TRBV19; clone_size: few; cdr3_aa: CASSIPTGETQYF
j_call: TRBJ2-7; d_call: -; v_call: TRBV2; clone_size: -; cdr3_aa: CASSGSVYEQYF
j_call: TRBJ1-2; d_call: -; v_call: TRBV6-5; clone_size: -; cdr3_aa: CASSSGDGYTF
j_call: TRBJ2-7; d_call: TRBD1; v_call: TRBV5-6; clone_size: once; cdr3_aa: CASSLGWDRVGSEQYF
j_call: TRBJ2-5; d_call: -; v_call: TRBV27; clone_size: -; cdr3_aa: CASSSYEAQYF
j_call: TRBJ2-7; d_call: TRBD1; v_call: TRBV7-9; clone_size: -; cdr3_aa: CASSLVGQGFYEQYF
j_call: TRBJ2-5; d_call: -; v_call: TRBV27; clone_size: -; cdr3_aa: CASSSRGGAVKETQYF
j_call: TRBJ2-1; d_call: TRBD1; v_call: TRBV18; clone_size: -; cdr3_aa: CASSRDRMGYNEQFF
j_call: TRBJ2-7; d_call: TRBD2; v_call: TRBV5-4; clone_size: -; cdr3_aa: CASSLGGGNWEQYF
j_call: TRBJ2-5; d_call: -; v_call: TRBV2; clone_size: -; cdr3_aa: CASRTAQETQYF
j_call: TRBJ2-5; d_call: -; v_call: TRBV11-2; clone_size: -; cdr3_aa: CASSPGEKETQYF
j_call: TRBJ1-2; d_call: -; v_call: TRBV19; clone_size: once; cdr3_aa: CASSIDSLYGYTF
j_call: TRBJ2-1; d_call: -; v_call: TRBV10-3; clone_size: -; cdr3_aa: CASSEGLGGTDEQFF
j_call: TRBJ1-5; d_call: -; v_call: TRBV6-6; clone_size: -; cdr3_aa: CASSDWQPQHF
j_call: TRBJ2-3; d_call: -; v_call: TRBV5-1; clone_size: many; cdr3_aa: CASSPWPGEVDTQYF
j_call: TRBJ2-1; d_call: TRBD2; v_call: TRBV11-2; clone_size: -; cdr3_aa: CASSLGLAAHEQFF
j_call: TRBJ2-5; d_call: TRBD2; v_call: TRBV9; clone_size: -; cdr3_aa: CASSEGTRGGETQYF
j_call: TRBJ2-3; d_call: TRBD2; v_call: TRBV13; clone_size: -; cdr3_aa: CASSRTGTRILGTDTQYF
j_call: TRBJ2-3; d_call: TRBD2; v_call: TRBV10-2; clone_size: -; cdr3_aa: CASSERGLASSYTDTQYF
j_call: TRBJ2-7; d_call: TRBD1; v_call: TRBV6-5; clone_size: -; cdr3_aa: CASSNGRGTVYEQYF
j_call: TRBJ1-5; d_call: -; v_call: TRBV6-6; clone_size: -; cdr3_aa: CASTVKGVFGNQPQHF
j_call: TRBJ2-3; d_call: TRBD2; v_call: TRBV2; clone_size: few; cdr3_aa: CASSDSSGATDTQYF